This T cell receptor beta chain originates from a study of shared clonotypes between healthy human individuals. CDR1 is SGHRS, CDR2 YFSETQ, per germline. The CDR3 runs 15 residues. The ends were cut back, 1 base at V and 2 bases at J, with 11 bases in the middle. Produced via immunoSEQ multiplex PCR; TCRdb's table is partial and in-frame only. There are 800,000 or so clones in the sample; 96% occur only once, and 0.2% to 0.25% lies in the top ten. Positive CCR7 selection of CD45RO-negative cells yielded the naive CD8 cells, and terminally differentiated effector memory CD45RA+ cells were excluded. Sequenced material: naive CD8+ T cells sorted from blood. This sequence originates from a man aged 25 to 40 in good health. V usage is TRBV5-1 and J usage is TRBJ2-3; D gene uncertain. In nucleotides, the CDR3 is TGCGCCAGCAGCTTGTACGGAGAACTCACAGATACGCAGTATTTT. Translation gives CASSLYGELTDTQYF.